This T cell receptor beta chain was captured by sequencing in a study of T-cell memory formation after mild COVID-19. In this sample, this clonotype turned up a few times. Its antigen is undetermined. The TCR alpha and TCR beta cDNA libraries, bearing sample barcodes and UMIs, were generated by 5'RACE using constant-segment primers. TCRdb re-derived calls from the 5' RACE reads in MiXCR, one entry per CDR3 protein. The data contain approximately 570,000 distinct CDR3 sequences, roughly 18% of them singletons. General study points: Clones shrinking from day 15 to 85 showed even CD4/CD8 mixes; later expanders tilted CD4+.

The length of the CDR3 is 18 residues. Germline CDR1 reads SGHRS; CDR2 reads YFSETQ. The trim removed 4 bases at V and 5 bases at J, leaving 14 bases unmatched. The chain has TRBV5-1 and TRBJ2-7; 14 bases fit TRBD2. This receptor was identified in an adult woman who had mild COVID-19 (a few samples of this study predate the infection). Cell type and time point are not known. The sample comprised PBMCs or a T cell subset sorted from them (not recorded which). CDR3 nucleotide sequence: TGCGCCAGCAGCCCTAGACTAGCGGGAGGGCCGATTCTAGACGAGCAGTACTTC. Its protein is CASSPRLAGGPILDEQYF.